The clone carrying this TCR beta chain was found once. Documented treatment: approximately 18 received Ad26.COV2.S at low or high dose, single or two shots; 5 received placebo; per-sample allocation not given. Vaccine and placebo recipients were sampled on day 63 after the first injection. The entry originates in a study of Ad26.COV2.S vaccination and SARS-CoV-2 variants. Study details: Into the muscle, Ad26.COV2.S was dosed once or twice, 56 days apart.

Sequencing was performed with immunoSEQ multiplex PCR; in TCRdb, only in-frame clones are kept and a portion is missing. Among 380,000 or so clones listed, about 89% were seen once. CDR1 is LNHDA, CDR2 SQIVND, per germline (reference sequence). Trimming removed 6 bases at V and 4 bases at J, with 16 bases between. The CDR3 contains 15 residues. The clonotype was recovered from a person aged 18-60 years who received the Ad26.COV2.S COVID-19 vaccine or a placebo. The material sequenced was peripheral blood, taken in a trial of Ad26.COV2.S vaccine versus placebo. The chain uses TRBV19 and TRBJ1-5; possibly TRBD1 for D (6 bases). CDR3 DNA sequence: TGTGCCAGTAGCGCCTGGGGTAGGGGGAATCAGCCCCAGCATTTT. Protein product: CASSAWGRGNQPQHF.